This T cell receptor (beta chain) was retrieved from a study of cytomegalovirus exposure and HLA in healthy donors. Note on this clone: Its antigen is not known.

PCR amplification relied on 60 Vbeta primers (plus 13 Jbeta primers). TCRdb's copy holds only in-frame clones and misses some; the assay was immunoSEQ multiplex PCR. The sample shows 160,000 or so clones, 80% to 90% of them seen only once. There are 13 residues in the CDR3. Germline assignment: CDR1 SGHRS and CDR2 YFSETQ. The germline V and J ends were trimmed by 4 bases and 7 bases, with 15 bases remaining between them. The study's findings and limits: Available immune exposure information covered CMV serostatus only. Later analysis indicated greater clonal expansion among HLA-associated TCR beta chains than among equally common other chains.

The source of this sequence is a woman aged 25 to 45 in good health and CMV-seropositive. This chain links TRBV5-1 with TRBJ2-7; D is perhaps TRBD1 (6 bases). Sequenced input: PBMCs. CDR3 loop: CASSARDNLEQYF. CDR3 nucleotides: TGCGCCAGCAGCGCCCGGGACAACCTAGAGCAGTACTTC. Supplemented by reference TRBV5-1 and TRBJ2-7, the full variable domain reads KAGVTQTPRYLIKTRGQQVTLSCSPISGHRSVSWYQQTPGQGLQFLFEYFSETQRNKGNFPGRFSGRQFSNSRSEMNVSTLELGDSALYLCASSARDNLEQYFGPGTRLTVT.